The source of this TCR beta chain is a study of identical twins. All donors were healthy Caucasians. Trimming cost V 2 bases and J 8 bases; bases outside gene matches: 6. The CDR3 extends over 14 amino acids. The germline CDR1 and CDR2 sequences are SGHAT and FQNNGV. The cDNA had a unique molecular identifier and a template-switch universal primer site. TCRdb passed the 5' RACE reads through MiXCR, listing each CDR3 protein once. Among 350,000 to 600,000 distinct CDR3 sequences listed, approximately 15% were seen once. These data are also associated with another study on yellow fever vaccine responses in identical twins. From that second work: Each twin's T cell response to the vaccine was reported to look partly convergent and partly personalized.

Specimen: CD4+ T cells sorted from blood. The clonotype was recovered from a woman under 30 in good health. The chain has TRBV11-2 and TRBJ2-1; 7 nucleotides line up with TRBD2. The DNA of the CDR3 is TGTGCCAGCAGCTTAACCCGCGGGAGCCATGAGCAGTTCTTC. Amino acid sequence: CASSLTRGSHEQFF. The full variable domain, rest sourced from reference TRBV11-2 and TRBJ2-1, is EAGVAQSPRYKIIEKRQSVAFWCNPISGHATLYWYQQILGQGPKLLIQFQNNGVVDDSQLPKDRFSAERLKGVDSTLKIQPAKLEDSAVYLCASSLTRGSHEQFFGPGTRLTVL.